This T cell receptor beta chain stems from a study of shared clonotypes between healthy human individuals. Between the trimmed V and J ends, which lost 0 bases and 0 bases, there was a span of 6 bases. CDR1 and CDR2 (germline): LNHNV, YYDKDF (reference sequence). The CDR3 sequence is 16 residues long. Deep level was the assay's run setting. As processed by the authors: Junction-only sequences without quality scores were provided by ImmunoSEQ, so filtering was different. Clones were sequenced by immunoSEQ multiplex PCR, and TCRdb holds only the in-frame ones, with some missing. D and trimming were read from the DNA, whereas the V and J calls and clone size are those reported in that table. The data contain about 110,000 clones, about 70% of them singletons.

Sequencing was done on a sample of memory CD8+ T cells sorted from blood. As to subset: CD45RO+ cells pooled with CCR7-negative TemRA cells. This sequence joins TRBV15 and TRBJ2-6; no clear D. The sequence came from a woman under 40 in good health. DNA of the CDR3: TGTGCCACCAGCAGAGATGCCGACTCTGGGGCCAACGTCCTGACTTTC. Translation: CATSRDADSGANVLTF.